This T cell receptor (beta chain) was captured in a study of cytomegalovirus exposure and HLA in healthy donors. About the research overall: A preliminary data release comprised tens of millions of unique TCRs obtained from HLA-typed donors. Study-wide findings and caveats: Researchers reported in a later analysis that common viral pathogens appeared linked to several top clusters.

With respect to this clone: Its specificity is not known.

It was with 60 Vbeta and 13 Jbeta primers that the PCR ran. Assay used: immunoSEQ multiplex PCR; TCRdb lists only in-frame clones, some missing. The profile shows some 150,000 clones, over 60% of them singletons. Between the trimmed V and J ends, which lost 0 bases and 5 bases, there was a span of 7 bases. The germline CDR1 and CDR2 sequences are LNHNV and YYDKDF (reference sequence). The CDR3 is 13 residues long. This clonotype was obtained from a woman aged 30 to 39 in good health and CMV-seronegative. Sequenced: PBMCs. The V call is TRBV15, the J call TRBJ1-2; D unresolved. As DNA, the CDR3 is TGTGCCACCAGCAGAGATATTGCGTATGGCTACACCTTC. Protein sequence: CATSRDIAYGYTF.